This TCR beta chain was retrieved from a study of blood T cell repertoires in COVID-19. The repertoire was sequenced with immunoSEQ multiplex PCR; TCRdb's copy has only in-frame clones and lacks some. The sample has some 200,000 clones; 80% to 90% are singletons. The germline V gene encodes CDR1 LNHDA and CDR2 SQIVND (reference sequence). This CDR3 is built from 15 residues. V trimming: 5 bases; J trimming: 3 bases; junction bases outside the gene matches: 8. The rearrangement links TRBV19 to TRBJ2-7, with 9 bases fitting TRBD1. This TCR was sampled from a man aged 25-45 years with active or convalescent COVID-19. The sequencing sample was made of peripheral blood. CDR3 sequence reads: CASSSPGTGHYEQYF. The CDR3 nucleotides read TGTGCCAGTAGTTCCCCCGGGACAGGGCACTACGAGCAGTACTTC.